A selection of T cell receptor beta chains follows, all from one sample in a study of blood T cell repertoires in COVID-19. TCRdb's table, derived via immunoSEQ multiplex PCR, lists solely in-frame clones and lacks some. The table lists about 74,000 clones, 84% of them singletons. The sample comprised peripheral blood. The receptors come from a man aged 65 to 85 with acute or convalescent COVID-19. The CDR3 runs from the conserved cysteine through the conserved F or W. Fields, in order: V gene, D gene, clone size, J gene, CDR3 DNA, CDR3 protein. D genes are given only for firm matches. Not all rows give a size; the values are once, few, many and, for expanded clones, a class.

TRBV5-1	TRBD1	NA	TRBJ1-2	TGCGCCAGCCGGGGACAGGGCCCTAACTATGGCTACACCTTC	CASRGQGPNYGYTF
TRBV7-9	TRBD2	NA	TRBJ2-3	TGTGCCAGCAGCTCCGGGACTAGCGGGATCACAGATACGCAGTATTTT	CASSSGTSGITDTQYF
TRBV7-9	TRBD1	NA	TRBJ1-1	TGTGCCAGCAGCTTAATCTCCAGGGGGGATACGAACACTGAAGCTTTCTTT	CASSLISRGDTNTEAFF
TRBV20-1	NA	NA	TRBJ1-2	TGCAGTGCTAGTGGCGTGGGGGCCTATGGCTACACCTTC	CSASGVGAYGYTF
TRBV7-2	TRBD1	NA	TRBJ1-3	TGTGCCAGCAGCTTAGGACAGGGAGGAAACACCATATATTTT	CASSLGQGGNTIYF
TRBV27	NA	NA	TRBJ1-1	TGTGCCAGCAGTTTCTCCCCCCTCCGCAGGGGAAAGAACACTGAAGCTTTCTTT	CASSFSPLRRGKNTEAFF
TRBV29-1	TRBD1	NA	TRBJ1-1	TGCAGCGTGGACTGGACAGGGTTGGGCACTGAAGCTTTCTTT	CSVDWTGLGTEAFF
TRBV7-8	TRBD1	NA	TRBJ2-2	TGTGCCAGCACCAATGACAGGGGAGGAACCGGGGAGCTGTTTTTT	CASTNDRGGTGELFF
TRBV6-5	NA	NA	TRBJ2-2	TGTGCCAGCACACTCCAAGCTCCCGGGGAGCTGTTTTTT	CASTLQAPGELFF
TRBV3-1/TRBV3-2	NA	NA	TRBJ1-3	TGTGCCAGCAGCCAGGGAGGACTGCTGTTCTCTGGAAACACCATATATTTT	CASSQGGLLFSGNTIYF
TRBV5-1	TRBD1	few	TRBJ1-2	TGCGCCACCAGACCCGGGACAGGGACCGATGGCTACACCTTC	CATRPGTGTDGYTF
TRBV18	TRBD1	NA	TRBJ2-7	TGTGCCAGCTCGTACAGGGGGCCCGACGAGCAGTACTTC	CASSYRGPDEQYF
TRBV27	TRBD2	NA	TRBJ2-3	TGTGCCAGCAGCGTAGGGAGGGATGGGGATACGCAGTATTTT	CASSVGRDGDTQYF
TRBV5-4	NA	NA	TRBJ1-1	TGTGCCAGCAGCAACGGACATTACACTGAAGCTTTCTTT	CASSNGHYTEAFF
TRBV2	TRBD1	NA	TRBJ2-4	TGTGCCAGCAGTAATGGACAGGGCAGCAAAAACATTCAGTACTTC	CASSNGQGSKNIQYF
TRBV7-7	NA	NA	TRBJ2-2	TGTGCTAGCAGCCCATCCCTGGGGGCGGACACCGGGGAGCTGTTTTTT	CASSPSLGADTGELFF
TRBV6-5	TRBD2	NA	TRBJ2-7	TGTGCCAGCAGACTAGCGGGAGTTTACGAGCAGTACTTC	CASRLAGVYEQYF
TRBV10-3	NA	NA	TRBJ2-3	TGTGCCATCAGTGAGTCGATCGGCGGGATGGGCACAGATACGCAGTATTTT	CAISESIGGMGTDTQYF
TRBV19	TRBD1	NA	TRBJ2-1	TGTGCCAGTAGTATCAGGGGACAGTCCTACAATGAGCAGTTCTTC	CASSIRGQSYNEQFF
TRBV6-5	NA	NA	TRBJ1-1	TGTGCCAGCAGTTACCATACTTACACTGAAGCTTTCTTT	CASSYHTYTEAFF
TRBV25-1	NA	NA	TRBJ2-5	TGTGCCAGTTCCCCCTTAGACAGTATCCAAGAGACCCAGTACTTC	CASSPLDSIQETQYF
TRBV9	TRBD2	NA	TRBJ2-5	TGTGCCAGCAGCGTCACCGGGACTAGCGTAGAGACCCAGTACTTC	CASSVTGTSVETQYF
TRBV16	NA	NA	TRBJ1-1	TGTGCCAGCAGCCGCGGCGGATCTGAAGCTTTCTTT	CASSRGGSEAFF
TRBV5-1	TRBD1	NA	TRBJ2-5	TGCGCCAGCAGCTTGGCAACAGGGGGCCACGAGACCCAGTACTTC	CASSLATGGHETQYF
TRBV6-5	NA	NA	TRBJ2-5	TGTGCCAGCACTCAGACTGGCCAAGAGACCCAGTACTTC	CASTQTGQETQYF
TRBV5-1	TRBD1	once	TRBJ1-3	TGCGCCAGCAGCGGGACAGGGGGCCACTCTGGAAACACCATATATTTT	CASSGTGGHSGNTIYF
TRBV7-2	NA	few	TRBJ1-1	TGTGCCACCAAGCTTACGCAGGGGCAGTTCACTGAAGCTTTCTTT	CATKLTQGQFTEAFF
TRBV9	NA	many	TRBJ1-2	TGTGCCAGCAGTAGAGGCTCGGGTCCCGGGAATGGCTACACCTTC	CASSRGSGPGNGYTF
TRBV9	TRBD2	NA	TRBJ2-3	TGTGCCAGCAGCGTAGCGGGAGGGCCGGGGGATACGCAGTATTTT	CASSVAGGPGDTQYF
TRBV19	TRBD1	NA	TRBJ2-6	TGTGCCAGTAGTACGGGACAGCCAAAGTTTGACTCTGGGGCCAACGTCCTGACTTTC	CASSTGQPKFDSGANVLTF
TRBV19	TRBD1	NA	TRBJ2-5	TGTGCCAGTAGTACGGGGACAGGCTCCCGAGAGACCCAGTACTTC	CASSTGTGSRETQYF
TRBV7-2	NA	NA	TRBJ2-3	TGTGCCAGCAGCTTAGAACAAACCACAGATACGCAGTATTTT	CASSLEQTTDTQYF
TRBV10-3	NA	few	TRBJ2-3	TGTGCCATCAGTGAGTCGGAGTCCAGCACAGATACGCAGTATTTT	CAISESESSTDTQYF
TRBV5-8	TRBD1	NA	TRBJ1-5	TGTGCCAGCAGCGGGGGACAGGGACACAATCAGCCCCAGCATTTT	CASSGGQGHNQPQHF
TRBV6-2/TRBV6-3	TRBD2	NA	TRBJ2-1	TGTGCCAGCAGTTACGTACTAGCGGGAGCTAATGAGCAGTTCTTC	CASSYVLAGANEQFF
TRBV19	NA	NA	TRBJ2-4	TGTGCCAGTAGTATGCAGGGAAACATTCAGTACTTC	CASSMQGNIQYF
TRBV7-2	TRBD1	NA	TRBJ2-7	TGTGCCAGCAGCCCATCACAGGGGTTATCCTACGAGCAGTACTTC	CASSPSQGLSYEQYF
TRBV7-6	TRBD2	NA	TRBJ2-1	TGTGCCAGCAGCTTAGCCGCGGGAGGGCCCTTTGAGCAGTTCTTC	CASSLAAGGPFEQFF
TRBV28	TRBD2	NA	TRBJ2-3	TGTGCCAGCATCCCCCTCGGGGGAGGGTTAACAGATACGCAGTATTTT	CASIPLGGGLTDTQYF
TRBV3-1/TRBV3-2	TRBD1	NA	TRBJ2-7	TGTGCCAGCAGCCAACAGGGGGCGTTTAACTTC	CASSQQGAFNF
TRBV7-3	TRBD2	NA	TRBJ2-3	TGTGCCAGCAGCTTGGGTAGCGGGGGGGCGCGGGCAGATACGCAGTATTTT	CASSLGSGGARADTQYF
TRBV28	TRBD1	NA	TRBJ1-1	TGTGCCAGCAGTAAAGGGGGCTGGAACACTGAAGCTTTCTTT	CASSKGGWNTEAFF
TRBV19	NA	NA	TRBJ1-2	TGTGCCAGTACCCCAGGGCCGACTAACTATGGCTACACCTTC	CASTPGPTNYGYTF
TRBV9	NA	NA	TRBJ2-3	TGTGCCAGCAAGGGAGGAGGGGATACGCAGTATTTT	CASKGGGDTQYF
TRBV6-5	TRBD1	NA	TRBJ1-5	TGTGCCAGCAGGCGAGACAGGGATGATCAGCCCCAGCATTTT	CASRRDRDDQPQHF